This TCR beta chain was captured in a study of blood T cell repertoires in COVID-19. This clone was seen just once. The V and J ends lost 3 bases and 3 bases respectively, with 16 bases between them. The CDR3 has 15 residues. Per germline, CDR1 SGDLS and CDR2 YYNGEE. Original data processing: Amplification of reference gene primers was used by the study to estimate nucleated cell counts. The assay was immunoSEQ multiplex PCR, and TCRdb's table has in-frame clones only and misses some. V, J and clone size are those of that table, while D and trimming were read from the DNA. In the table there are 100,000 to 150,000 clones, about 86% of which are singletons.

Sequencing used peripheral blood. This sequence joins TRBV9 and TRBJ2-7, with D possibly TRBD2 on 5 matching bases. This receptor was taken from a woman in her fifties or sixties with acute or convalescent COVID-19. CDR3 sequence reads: CASSAAGAGVYEQYF. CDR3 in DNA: TGTGCCAGCAGCGCCGCCGGCGCGGGCGTCTACGAGCAGTACTTC. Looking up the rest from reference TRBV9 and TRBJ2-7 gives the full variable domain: DSGVTQTPKHLITATGQRVTLRCSPRSGDLSVYWYQQSLDQGLQFLIQYYNGEERAKGNILERFSAQQFPDLHSELNLSSLELGDSALYFCASSAAGAGVYEQYFGPGTRLTVT.